The 9 T cell receptor beta chains below come from one sample, sequenced in a study of OX40 agonist ivuxolimab in advanced cancers. Sequencing was performed with immunoSEQ multiplex PCR; in TCRdb, only in-frame clones are kept and a portion is missing. The sample lists 20,000 or so clones, roughly 88% occurring once. The sequences come from CD4+ or CD8+ T cells sorted from blood, collected in a trial of the OX40 agonist ivuxolimab. The receptors were gathered from an adult with an advanced solid tumor such as melanoma, head and neck, liver or kidney cancer.

The chain links TRBV19 to TRBJ2-3; D perhaps matches TRBD1 (5 bases). Germline CDR1 is LNHDA and CDR2 is SQIVND (reference sequence). V lost 5 bases, J lost 5 bases, and 11 bases lay in between. This CDR3 comprises 13 residues. CDR3 region: CASSFYRGDTQYF. The CDR3 DNA reads as TGTGCCAGTAGTTTCTATAGGGGAGATACGCAGTATTTT.

This clone was seen a single time. J is TRBJ2-7 and V is TRBV10-3; 12 bases match TRBD2. V was pared by 2 bases and J by 6 bases, with 2 bases of the junction left unmatched. The CDR3 is made up of 14 amino acids. CDR1 and CDR2 (germline): ENHRY, SYGVKD. The CDR3: CAISEGLAGPEQYF. For the CDR3, the DNA is TGTGCCATCAGTGAGGGACTAGCGGGACCCGAGCAGTACTTC.

CDR3 in DNA: TGTGCCACCAGCAGAGCGAACATTAGGGGGCCGGGTGAAAAACTGTTTTTT. This translates into CATSRANIRGPGEKLFF. The chain has TRBV15 and TRBJ1-4; 7 bases align to TRBD1. The CDR3 covers 17 residues. Trimming took 1 base from V and 7 from J; bases not matched to a gene: 12. The germline gives CDR1 LNHNV, CDR2 YYDKDF (reference sequence). Together with reference TRBV15 and TRBJ1-4, the CDR3 gives the full variable domain: DAMVIQNPRYQVTQFGKPVTLSCSQTLNHNVMYWYQQKSSQAPKLLFHYYDKDFNNEADTPDNFQSRRPNTSFCFLDIRSPGLGDTAMYLCATSRANIRGPGEKLFFGSGTQLSVL.

This chain uses TRBV4-3 with TRBJ2-2, with 10 bases aligning to TRBD2. J lost 6 bases, V lost 3 bases, and 7 bases had no gene match. Germline assignment: CDR1 LGHNA and CDR2 YSLEER. The CDR3 extends over 16 amino acids. The DNA for the CDR3 is TGCGCCAGCAGCCAGGCTAGCGGGAGTGTCCCCGGGGAGCTGTTTTTT. It codes for CASSQASGSVPGELFF.

The V call is TRBV28, the J call TRBJ2-1; 7 positions agree with TRBD2. Germline CDR1 reads MDHEN; CDR2 reads SYDVKM. Trimming took 6 bases from V and 4 from J; bases not matched to a gene: 3. The CDR3 extends over 13 amino acids. Here the CDR3 DNA reads TGTGCCAGCAGCCCAGCGGGGTACAATGAGCAGTTCTTC. Protein: CASSPAGYNEQFF. Full variable domain (rest looked up from reference TRBV28 and TRBJ2-1): DVKVTQSSRYLVKRTGEKVFLECVQDMDHENMFWYRQDPGLGLRLIYFSYDVKMKEKGDIPEGYSVSREKKERFSLILESASTNQTSMYLCASSPAGYNEQFFGPGTRLTVL.

V usage is TRBV11-2 and J usage is TRBJ2-5, with 10 bases identical to TRBD1. The length of the CDR3 is 13 residues. Trimming took 5 bases from V and 5 from J; bases not matched to a gene: 2. Germline assignment: CDR1 SGHAT and CDR2 FQNNGV. CDR3 loop: CASSKTGGETQYF. The DNA of the CDR3 is TGTGCCAGCAGCAAGACAGGGGGCGAGACCCAGTACTTC.

The chain joins TRBV27 to TRBJ1-5; no definite D call. Germline CDR1 reads MNHEY; CDR2 reads SMNVEV (reference sequence). V gave up 6 bases and J gave up 6 bases, with 12 bases separating them. The CDR3 is made up of 13 amino acids. The DNA for the CDR3 is TGTGCCAGCAGCGACACTACGGGTCAGCCCCAGCATTTT. It codes for CASSDTTGQPQHF.

The genes are TRBV2 and TRBJ2-5; 11 bases match TRBD2. V trimming: 6 bases; J trimming: 5 bases; junction bases outside the gene matches: 8. The CDR3 sequence is 15 residues long. Germline V gene data show CDR1 as SNHLY and CDR2 as FYNNEI. The CDR3: CASRATSGGGETQYF. The DNA of the CDR3 is TGTGCCAGCAGGGCCACTAGCGGGGGAGGGGAGACCCAGTACTTC. Full variable domain (remainder filled in from reference TRBV2 and TRBJ2-5): EPEVTQTPSHQVTQMGQEVILRCVPISNHLYFYWYRQILGQKVEFLVSFYNNEISEKSEIFDDQFSVERPDGSNFTLKIRSTKLEDSAMYFCASRATSGGGETQYFGPGTRLLVL.

The chain has TRBV27 and TRBJ1-1; 7 nucleotides agree with TRBD1. J gave up 5 bases and V 10 bases, and 10 bases lay outside the gene matches. Germline CDR1 and CDR2: MNHEY and SMNVEV (reference sequence). The length of the CDR3 is 13 residues. CDR3: CATYSGGSTEAFF. The CDR3 DNA is TGTGCCACTTATTCAGGGGGGAGTACTGAAGCTTTCTTT.